This TCR beta chain was recorded in a study of T cells in Graves' hyperthyroidism and ophthalmopathy. Researchers took RNA transcripts and amplified the TCR beta CDR3 regions from them. A set of HTBI primers served as the primers for a first-round RT-PCR of the TCR CDR3. TCRdb reanalysed the multiplex PCR reads using MiXCR and keeps one entry per CDR3 protein. The profile covers roughly 750,000 distinct CDR3 sequences, with over 15% appearing a single time and about 8.4% taken by the ten largest. V was clipped by 7 bases and J by 11 bases, with 23 bases between them. The CDR3 loop spans 14 amino acids. CDR1 is MNHNS, CDR2 SASEGT, per germline. This clonotype has at least ten counts.

The chain is built from TRBV6-1 and TRBJ1-1, with D perhaps matching TRBD1 (5 bases). The sequencing sample was made of blood. This clonotype was sampled from a man in his late teens or twenties with Graves' hyperthyroidism. The CDR3 reads CASTNRGATLLAFF. CDR3 bases: TGTGCCAGCACCAACCGCGGGGCCACCCTGTTGGCTTTCTTT.